This passage covers 6 T cell receptor beta chains from one sample sequenced in a study of blood T cell repertoires in COVID-19. This table comes from immunoSEQ multiplex PCR, and its TCRdb copy is limited to in-frame clones, with some not included. The profile covers over 350,000 clones, with around nine tenths appearing a single time and approximately 4.3% taken by the ten largest. The sequenced sample was peripheral blood. The receptors were gathered from a woman aged 30 to 39 with acute or convalescent COVID-19.

This clone was seen only once. The chain carries TRBV18 and TRBJ2-7; 9 bases fit TRBD1. The CDR3 extends over 19 amino acids. Germline assignment: CDR1 KGHSH and CDR2 LQKENI. With 4 bases clipped from V and 3 bases from J, the junction kept 19 bases outside the gene matches. CDR3 sequence: CASSLHIMGQGGSNYEQYF. The CDR3 DNA follows: TGTGCCAGCTCACTCCACATAATGGGACAGGGAGGATCCAACTACGAGCAGTACTTC.

The CDR3 nucleotides are TGCGCCAGCAGCCAAGACGGCAGGGGTGGTGGCTACACCTTC. Translated, it gives CASSQDGRGGGYTF. This rearrangement joins TRBV4-1 to TRBJ1-2; D perhaps matches TRBD1 (6 bases). This CDR3 has 14 amino acids. V was trimmed by 0 bases and J by 7 bases, leaving 12 bases between them. Germline assignment: CDR1 MGHRA and CDR2 YSYEKL.

The chain uses TRBV30 and TRBJ2-1, with 9 bases fitting TRBD1. V lost 2 bases and J lost 7; bases outside the gene matches: 6. Germline CDR1 and CDR2: GTSNPN and SVGIG (reference sequence). This CDR3 is built from 14 residues. The CDR3 DNA is TGTGCCTGGAGTTCGGGACAGGGTAGGAATGAGCAGTTCTTC. Translated: CAWSSGQGRNEQFF.

The V call is TRBV7-7, the J call TRBJ2-2, with 9 bases fitting TRBD1. The CDR3 totals 14 residues. CDR1 is SSHAT and CDR2 is FNYEAQ in the germline V gene (reference sequence). Unmatched junction bases numbered 4, after V lost 5 bases and J lost 6 bases. The CDR3 coding sequence is TGTGCCAGCAGCCGGACAGGGGTCCCCGGGGAGCTGTTTTTT. Translating gives CASSRTGVPGELFF.

This sequence joins TRBV13 and TRBJ2-7; TRBD2 matches 9 bases. This CDR3 region has 15 residues. The junction had 9 bases not matched to a gene; V was cut back by 9 bases and J by 0 bases. Germline loops: CDR1 PRHDT, CDR2 FYEKMQ (reference sequence). The CDR3 reads CASSFSGGDSYEQYF. Here the CDR3 DNA reads TGTGCCAGTTCCTTTAGCGGGGGTGACTCCTACGAGCAGTACTTC.

In nucleotides, the CDR3 is TGTGCCTGGGTAGGACAGGGGACTAGTGGCTACACCTTC. Translating it yields CAWVGQGTSGYTF. The chain combines TRBV30 with TRBJ1-2; 9 nucleotides agree with TRBD1. J gave up 7 bases and V 5 bases, and 8 bases lay outside the gene matches. Germline lookup yields CDR1 GTSNPN and CDR2 SVGIG (reference sequence). This CDR3 has 13 amino acids.